The entry below describes one T cell receptor (beta chain). Antigen specificity is unknown. CDR3 length: 17 residues. Germline CDR1 reads LGHDT; CDR2 reads YNNKEL (reference sequence). Each TCR library consumed around 3.5 ug of total RNA. TCRdb reanalyzed the 5' RACE reads, giving one entry per CDR3 protein sequence and no DNA. Recorded for this sample: about 380,000 distinct CDR3 sequences. This specimen comes from a study of monozygotic twins with inflammatory bowel disease. Regarding the study as a whole: Patient repertoire variability may have increased through differing immunosuppressive treatments.

The clonotype was recovered from a human donor with ulcerative colitis or Crohn's disease, or a healthy co-twin of an affected twin (not recorded which). The chain uses TRBV3-1 and TRBJ1-6. The sample comprised blood. CDR3 region: CASSQVYGRYYNSPLHF. Combining the CDR3 with reference TRBV3-1 and TRBJ1-6 gives the whole variable domain DTAVSQTPKYLVTQMGNDKSIKCEQNLGHDTMYWYKQDSKKFLKIMFSYNNKELIINETVPNRFSPKSPDKAHLNLHINSLELGDSAVYFCASSQVYGRYYNSPLHFGNGTRLTVT.